This T cell receptor (beta chain) was sequenced for a study of persistence of HIV-infected CD4 T cells. The immunoSEQ assay was version 4, run in survey mode. TCRdb keeps only in-frame clones here, not all; method: immunoSEQ multiplex PCR. The repertoire holds about 19,000 clones, more than 55% seen once, with over 1.5% in the top ten. An overlapping HIV-1 Gag peptide pool stimulated these cells at about 0.94 ug/peptide/mL. Responding CD4+ T cells were sorted by upregulation of both CD40 ligand and CD69. As regards this clone: Antigen unknown.

Germline V lookup: CDR1 WSHSY, CDR2 SAAADI. CDR3 length: 14 amino acids. The germline V and J ends were trimmed by 4 bases and 3 bases, with 9 bases remaining between them. The study's findings and limits: Antigen-responding cells were enriched for degenerate expanded CDR3beta sequences. Proviral oligoclonality tracked with TCR oligoclonality within the same sorted cells. Compared with CD3/CD28-stimulated cells, CMV- and Gag-responding cells showed lower TCRbeta richness.

The input for sequencing was CD4+ T cells sorted from PBMCs after approximately 19-hour stimulation, taken from a patient who received antiretroviral therapy. J is TRBJ2-2 and V is TRBV10-2; TRBD1 might be the D (6 bases). The source is an adult woman with HIV who was CMV-seropositive. The CDR3 DNA reads as TGCGCCAGCAGTGCCAGGGGTGACACCGGGGAGCTGTTTTTT. Residues: CASSARGDTGELFF.